These T cell receptor beta chains were read from a single sample in a study of T cell responses to AZD1222 COVID-19 vaccine. TCRdb's table, derived via immunoSEQ multiplex PCR, lists solely in-frame clones and lacks some. The sample includes more than 150,000 clones, about 90% of them seen just once. The source material was peripheral blood, sampled 28 days after the second AZD1222 dose. These receptors all come from an adult who received the AZD1222 COVID-19 vaccine. CDR3s include the opening cysteine and the closing phenylalanine or tryptophan. D genes are given only for firm matches. Clone size is given for some rows only: seen once, a few or many times, or a class if the clone is expanded.

V,J,D,size,CDR3
TRBV12-3/TRBV12-4,TRBJ1-1,NA,once,CASSYRVNTEAFF
TRBV30,TRBJ2-2,TRBD2,NA,CAWSVSSGTGELFF
TRBV6-1,TRBJ1-3,NA,few,CASSEGGYAGTLSGNTIYF
TRBV7-2,TRBJ1-3,NA,NA,CASSQGGGSRNTIYF
TRBV5-1,TRBJ2-7,NA,NA,CASSGGSSYEQYF
TRBV4-2,TRBJ2-3,TRBD2,NA,CASSQDDLRGRSDTQYF
TRBV5-4,TRBJ2-2,NA,NA,CASSLHGGQGYTGELFF
TRBV5-1,TRBJ1-4,NA,few,CASSSNGQSGEKLFF
TRBV7-8,TRBJ2-1,NA,NA,CASSLVRRNNEQFF
TRBV19,TRBJ1-5,NA,NA,CASSITDLQPQHF
TRBV11-3,TRBJ2-3,TRBD2,NA,CASSFGGGPADTQYF
TRBV27,TRBJ2-7,NA,few,CASSQAPTSNEQYF
TRBV7-6,NA,TRBD2,NA,CASSFQTSGNDEQYF
TRBV6-5,TRBJ1-2,TRBD1,NA,CASSFQQGAGWYGYTF
TRBV23-1,TRBJ1-5,NA,few,CASRLNRRMRNQPQHF
TRBV7-2,TRBJ2-1,TRBD2,once,CASSLGGGLAFHNEQFF
TRBV27,TRBJ1-1,NA,NA,CASSFRQNTEAFF
TRBV6-6,TRBJ1-6,TRBD1,NA,CASSSPDRAPHSPLHF
TRBV2,TRBJ1-5,TRBD1,NA,CASRKLQGANQPQHF
TRBV4-3,TRBJ1-1,NA,NA,CASSQTSTKNTEAFF
TRBV24-1,TRBJ1-5,NA,NA,CAPPWELNQPQHF
TRBV7-9,TRBJ2-1,TRBD2,NA,CASSFSPGLAGASYNEQFF
TRBV12-3/TRBV12-4,TRBJ1-2,NA,NA,CATRDSLVYGYTF
TRBV10-3,TRBJ1-5,NA,NA,CAISAVRLVSNQPQHF
TRBV27,TRBJ2-7,TRBD2,NA,CASSEWTSGGSEQYF
TRBV13,TRBJ2-5,NA,NA,CASSLASGTQYF
TRBV10-3,TRBJ2-3,NA,NA,CAISGPGLTDTQYF
TRBV14,TRBJ2-1,TRBD2,NA,CASRRAGGSHEQFF
TRBV7-2,TRBJ2-1,TRBD2,NA,CASSFTSGGDEQFF
TRBV28,TRBJ1-1,NA,NA,CASSVQAMNTEAFF
TRBV19,TRBJ1-5,NA,NA,CASSTSRRSGQPQHF
TRBV18,TRBJ1-1,NA,NA,CASSQEGELAFF
TRBV11-2,TRBJ2-1,NA,NA,CASSLDSPSYNEQFF
TRBV19,TRBJ2-7,NA,NA,CASSMSGGAAYEQYF
TRBV7-8,TRBJ1-5,TRBD1,NA,CASSIGGGTVYDPQHF
TRBV2,TRBJ2-5,NA,NA,CASIYRGETQYF